This TCR beta chain was identified in a study of STAT3 mutations in large granular lymphocyte leukemia. V dropped 6 bases and J dropped 1 base, with 18 bases sitting between them. The germline CDR1 and CDR2 sequences are SQVTM and ANQGSEA. The CDR3 is made up of 15 amino acids. Measured with immunoSEQ multiplex PCR; TCRdb has only the in-frame clones, and not every one. In the table there are around 13,000 clones, 81% of which are singletons. This clone is a singleton in its sample. Its specificity is not known. The study's findings and limits: Every T-LGLL patient had at least one immunodominant TCRbeta clonotype. In about 30% of the 18 patients, new TCR clonotypes emerged after therapy.

The source is a man aged 60 to 69 with T-cell large granular lymphocyte leukemia. Some clones in this sample may be carry-over from other donors' samples. The chain recombines TRBV29-1 with TRBJ1-1; no reliable D call. The sample comprised peripheral blood mononuclear cells. CDR3 in amino acids: CSVARGVGSNTEAFF. Written as DNA, the CDR3 is TGCAGCGTCGCCCGCGGGGTGGGATCGAACACTGAAGCTTTCTTT.